Included here is one T cell receptor (beta chain) sequence, with context. There is no known antigen for this receptor. One end of the junction is discordant with germline, which a read error may explain. The data were obtained in a study of CD8+CD57+ T cells in acquired aplastic anemia (dated by TCRdb to 2017 to 2018). About the full investigation: A mean of about 3.2 ug of DNA, ranging from roughly 0.19 to 27.4 ug, was extracted from sorted CD4+ and CD8+ cells. An average of about 10 million reads for CD4+ cells and 11 million to 13 million reads for CD8+ cells was obtained from healthy donor samples.

Overall study results and their limits: Between patients and healthy controls, no significant difference in CD8+ Simpson's diversity was found (P=0.060). Some 30 CD8+ CDR3 sequences were found to be shared between patients and controls, but these sequences appeared to be highly expressed in patients and within the immunodominant clones of the patients.

Genomic DNA served as template for TCR beta VDJ combination and CDR3 sequence profiling. An Illumina HiSeq 2000 was the platform used for TCR repertoire sequencing. The study's processing was this. Repertoire assessment relied on Simpson's diversity index, CDR3 size and DJ length profiles, and TRBV/TRBJ rearrangement plots. The most abundant DNA sequence in the deep sequencing data was taken as the immunodominant clone. CDR3 amino acid sequences were screened for sharing across subjects and compared with published repertoires and the VDJdb database. TCRdb reprocessed the public reads (quality trimming at Q25 with fastp, clone calling with MiXCR) and kept in-frame beta chains. When rows share a CDR3 protein, they turn into one entry using the most common DNA and genes. These V and J calls are TCRdb output, not the study's own analysis. The sample table records 90,000 to 130,000 distinct CDR3 sequences; 50% to 65% of these occur just once. In total, the top ten clones hold 25% to 35% of the sample.

In the study, sorted CD4+ and CD8+ blood T cells from patients with severe aplastic anemia and from healthy subjects underwent deep sequencing of TCR repertoires. Ficoll-Paque density gradient centrifugation was used to isolate peripheral blood mononuclear cells. Before DNA was extracted, CD4+ and CD8+ T cells were sorted using either FACS or magnetic beads. The CDR1 and CDR2 encoded by the germline V gene (reference sequence) are SSHAT and FNYEAQ. The CDR3 runs 15 residues from the cysteine to the phenylalanine. Of the read, only the CDR3 DNA is kept; its 45 bases are in frame from base 1. The origin of this receptor is a human donor in good health, serving as a control. The chain employs TRBV7-7 and TRBJ1-3; tentative D gene TRBD1, with 5 bases matching. The sample comprised sorted CD4+, CD8+, or CD8+CD57+ T cells (not recorded which) from PBMCs. The sequence in DNA is TGTGCTAGCAGCTTAGGGGCAGGGCTGGGAAACACCATATATTTT. Protein translation: CASSLGAGLGNTIYF.